Each of the 5 T cell receptor beta chains below was sequenced from the same sample in a study of CD8+ T cells in alopecia areata. After isolation, RNA underwent reverse transcription to generate cDNA as the sequencing template. The assay was immunoSEQ multiplex PCR, and TCRdb's table has in-frame clones only and misses some. Among 200,000 or so clones listed, approximately 61% were seen once. This material consisted of CD4+ T cells sorted from blood, taken at week 0. The source is a human donor with alopecia areata.

The chain couples TRBV25-1 to TRBJ1-1, with TRBD1 matching 7 bases. Germline CDR1 reads MGHDK; CDR2 reads SYGVNS. The CDR3 runs 13 residues. The ends lost 7 bases at V and 5 bases at J; junction bases unmatched: 7. In nucleotides, the CDR3 is TGTGCCAGCAAAGACAGGGCCTCGACTGAAGCTTTCTTT. It is translated as CASKDRASTEAFF.

The chain is built from TRBV11-2 and TRBJ2-7, with TRBD2 as a possible D gene (5 bases). V was cut by 3 bases and J by 2 bases, with 8 bases left in between. Germline assignment: CDR1 SGHAT and CDR2 FQNNGV. CDR3 length: 13 residues. CDR3 in amino acids: CASSFGGTYEQYF. The CDR3 region has the DNA TGTGCCAGCAGCTTTGGAGGTACCTACGAGCAGTACTTC.

The CDR3 DNA follows: TGCAGCGTTGAAGTTCCAGGCCAGGGGAACACTGAAGCTTTCTTT. This encodes CSVEVPGQGNTEAFF. This sequence joins TRBV29-1 and TRBJ1-1; perhaps TRBD1 as D (5 bases). CDR1 is SQVTM, CDR2 ANQGSEA, per germline. V lost 1 base to trimming and J lost 1 base, with 13 bases between them. This CDR3 is built from 15 residues.

This sequence joins TRBV7-8 and TRBJ2-1; 11 nucleotides align to TRBD2. This CDR3 has 17 amino acids. Trimming cost V 2 bases and J 6 bases; bases outside gene matches: 9. Germline values: CDR1 SGHVS, CDR2 FQNEAQ. The CDR3 reads CASSLRRLAGSFNEQFF. As DNA, the CDR3 is TGTGCCAGCAGCTTACGGAGACTAGCGGGGAGTTTCAATGAGCAGTTCTTC.

The V call is TRBV5-6, the J call TRBJ2-4, with unresolved D. Trimming shortened V by 0 bases and J by 2 bases, and 6 bases separated the two germline ends. The germline V gene encodes CDR1 SGHDT and CDR2 YYEEEE. There are 14 residues in the CDR3. Here the CDR3 DNA reads TGTGCCAGCAGCTTGGTTGGGACCAAAAACATTCAGTACTTC. It encodes CASSLVGTKNIQYF.